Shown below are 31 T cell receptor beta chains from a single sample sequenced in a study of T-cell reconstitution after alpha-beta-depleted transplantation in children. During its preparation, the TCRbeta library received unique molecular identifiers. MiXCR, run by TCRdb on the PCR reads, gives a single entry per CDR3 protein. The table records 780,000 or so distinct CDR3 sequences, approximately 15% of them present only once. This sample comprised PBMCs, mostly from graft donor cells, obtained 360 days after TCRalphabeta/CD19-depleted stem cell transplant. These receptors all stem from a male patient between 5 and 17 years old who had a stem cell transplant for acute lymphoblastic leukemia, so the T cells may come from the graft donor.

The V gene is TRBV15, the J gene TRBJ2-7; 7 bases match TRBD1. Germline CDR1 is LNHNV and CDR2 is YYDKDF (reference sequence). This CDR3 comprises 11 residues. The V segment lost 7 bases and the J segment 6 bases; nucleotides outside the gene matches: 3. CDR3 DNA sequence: TGTGCCACCACGACAGGGTCCGAGCAGTACTTC. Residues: CATTTGSEQYF.

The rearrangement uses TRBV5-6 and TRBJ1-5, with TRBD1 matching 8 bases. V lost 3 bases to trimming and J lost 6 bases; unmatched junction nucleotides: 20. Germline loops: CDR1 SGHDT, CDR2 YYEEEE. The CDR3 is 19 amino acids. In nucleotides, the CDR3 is TGTGCCAGCAGCTCTTCCGGGACAGGAGTTCGGTTGGTAGGTCAGCCCCAGCATTTT. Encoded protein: CASSSSGTGVRLVGQPQHF.

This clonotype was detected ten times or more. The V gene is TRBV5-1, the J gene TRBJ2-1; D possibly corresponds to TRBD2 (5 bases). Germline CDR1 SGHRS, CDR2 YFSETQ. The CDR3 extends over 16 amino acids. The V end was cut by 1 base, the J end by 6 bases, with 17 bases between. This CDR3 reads CASSLRSDSLFNEQFF. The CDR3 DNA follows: TGCGCCAGCAGCTTGAGGTCGGACTCCCTCTTCAATGAGCAGTTCTTC.

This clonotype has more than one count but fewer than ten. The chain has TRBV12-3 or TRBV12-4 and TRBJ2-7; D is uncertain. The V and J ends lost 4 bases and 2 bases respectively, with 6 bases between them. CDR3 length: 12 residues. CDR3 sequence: CASSSLAYEQYF. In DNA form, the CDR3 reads TGTGCCAGCAGTTCCCTGGCCTACGAGCAGTACTTC.

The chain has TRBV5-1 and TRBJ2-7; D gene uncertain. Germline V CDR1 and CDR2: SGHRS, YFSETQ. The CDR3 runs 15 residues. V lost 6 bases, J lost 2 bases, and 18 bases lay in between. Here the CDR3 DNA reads TGCGCCAGCACCGGCTTTGCGAAAGGAGCCTACGAGCAGTACTTC. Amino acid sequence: CASTGFAKGAYEQYF.

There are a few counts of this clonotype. Here the CDR3 reads CASSFTAASINTQYF. CDR3 in DNA: TGCGCCAGCAGCTTTACGGCGGCTAGCATCAATACGCAGTATTTT. The rearrangement joins TRBV5-1 to TRBJ2-3, with a weak D call TRBD2 (5 bases). This CDR3 is built from 15 residues. V dropped 2 bases and J dropped 7 bases, with 17 bases sitting between them. The germline CDR1 and CDR2 sequences are SGHRS and YFSETQ.

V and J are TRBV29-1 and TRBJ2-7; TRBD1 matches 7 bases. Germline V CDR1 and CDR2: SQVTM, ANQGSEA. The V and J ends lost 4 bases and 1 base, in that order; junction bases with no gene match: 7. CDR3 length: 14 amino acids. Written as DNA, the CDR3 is TGCAGCGTTGCTACCGGGACAGCATCCTACGAGCAGTACTTC. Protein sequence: CSVATGTASYEQYF.

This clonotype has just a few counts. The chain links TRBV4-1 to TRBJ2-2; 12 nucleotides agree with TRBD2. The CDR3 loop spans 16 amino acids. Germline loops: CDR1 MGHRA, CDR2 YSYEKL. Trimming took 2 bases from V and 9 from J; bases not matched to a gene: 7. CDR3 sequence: CASSQQLAGGTRELFF. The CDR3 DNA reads TGCGCCAGCAGCCAACAACTAGCGGGAGGAACCCGGGAGCTGTTTTTT.

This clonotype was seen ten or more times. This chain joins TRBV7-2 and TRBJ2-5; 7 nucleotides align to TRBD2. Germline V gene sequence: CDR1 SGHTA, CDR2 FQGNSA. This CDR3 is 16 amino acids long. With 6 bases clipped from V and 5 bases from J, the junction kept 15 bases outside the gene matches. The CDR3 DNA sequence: TGTGCCAGCAGTATAGGACAAGGGCTAGCGGTTGAGACCCAGTACTTC. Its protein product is CASSIGQGLAVETQYF. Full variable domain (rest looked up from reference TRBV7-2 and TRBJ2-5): GAGVSQSPSNKVTEKGKDVELRCDPISGHTALYWYRQSLGQGLEFLIYFQGNSAPDKSGLPSDRFSAERTGGSVSTLTIQRTQQEDSAVYLCASSIGQGLAVETQYFGPGTRLLVL.

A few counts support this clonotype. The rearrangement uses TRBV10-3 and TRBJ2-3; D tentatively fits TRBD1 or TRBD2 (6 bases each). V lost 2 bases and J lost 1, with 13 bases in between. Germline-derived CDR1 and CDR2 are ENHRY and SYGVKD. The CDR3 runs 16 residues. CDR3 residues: CAISEGGRIGTDTQYF. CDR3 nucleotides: TGTGCCATCAGTGAGGGGGGGCGAATCGGCACAGATACGCAGTATTTT.

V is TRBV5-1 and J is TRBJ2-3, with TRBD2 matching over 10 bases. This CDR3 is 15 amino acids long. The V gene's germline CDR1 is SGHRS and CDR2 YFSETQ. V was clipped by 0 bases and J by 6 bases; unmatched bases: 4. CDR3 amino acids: CASSLASGSEDTQYF. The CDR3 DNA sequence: TGCGCCAGCAGCTTGGCTAGCGGGAGTGAGGATACGCAGTATTTT.

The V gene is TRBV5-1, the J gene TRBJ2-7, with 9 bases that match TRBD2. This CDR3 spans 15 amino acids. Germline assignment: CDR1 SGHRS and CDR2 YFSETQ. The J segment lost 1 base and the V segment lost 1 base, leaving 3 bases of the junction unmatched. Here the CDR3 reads CASSLIAGVSYEQYF. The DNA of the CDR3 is TGCGCCAGCAGCTTGATAGCGGGAGTTTCCTACGAGCAGTACTTC.

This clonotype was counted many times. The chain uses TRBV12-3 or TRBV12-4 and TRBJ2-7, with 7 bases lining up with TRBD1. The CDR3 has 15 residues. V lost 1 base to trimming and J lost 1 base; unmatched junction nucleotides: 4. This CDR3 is CASSLEGTASYEQYF. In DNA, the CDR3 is TGTGCCAGCAGTTTAGAGGGGACAGCTTCCTACGAGCAGTACTTC.

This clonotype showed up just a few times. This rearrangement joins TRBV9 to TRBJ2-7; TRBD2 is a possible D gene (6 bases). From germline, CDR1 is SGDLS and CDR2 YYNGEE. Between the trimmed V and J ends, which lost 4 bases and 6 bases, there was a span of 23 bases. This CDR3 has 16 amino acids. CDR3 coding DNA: TGTGCCAGCAGCCCCGGGGCGGGGAGTGTGTCTAGCGAGCAGTACTTC. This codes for CASSPGAGSVSSEQYF.

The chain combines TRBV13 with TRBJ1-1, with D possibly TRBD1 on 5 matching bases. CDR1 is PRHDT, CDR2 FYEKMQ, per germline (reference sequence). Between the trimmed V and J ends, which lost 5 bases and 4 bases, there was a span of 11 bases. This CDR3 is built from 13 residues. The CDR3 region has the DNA TGTGCCAGCAGCCCTGGGGGTCCCACTGAAGCTTTCTTT. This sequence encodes CASSPGGPTEAFF.

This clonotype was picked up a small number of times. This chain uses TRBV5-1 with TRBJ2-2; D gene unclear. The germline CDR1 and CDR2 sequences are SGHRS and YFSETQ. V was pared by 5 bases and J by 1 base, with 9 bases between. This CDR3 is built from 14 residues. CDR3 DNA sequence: TGCGCCAGCAGGCTTCGACAGAACACCGGGGAGCTGTTTTTT. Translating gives CASRLRQNTGELFF. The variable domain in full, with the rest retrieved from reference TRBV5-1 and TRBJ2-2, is KAGVTQTPRYLIKTRGQQVTLSCSPISGHRSVSWYQQTPGQGLQFLFEYFSETQRNKGNFPGRFSGRQFSNSRSEMNVSTLELGDSALYLCASRLRQNTGELFFGEGSRLTVL.

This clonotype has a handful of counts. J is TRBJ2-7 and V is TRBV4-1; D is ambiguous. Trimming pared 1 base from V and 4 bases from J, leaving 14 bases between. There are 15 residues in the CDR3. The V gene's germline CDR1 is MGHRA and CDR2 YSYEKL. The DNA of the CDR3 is TGCGCCAGCAGCCAAGTTGGGTCTCCCGGGTACGAGCAGTACTTC. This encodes CASSQVGSPGYEQYF.

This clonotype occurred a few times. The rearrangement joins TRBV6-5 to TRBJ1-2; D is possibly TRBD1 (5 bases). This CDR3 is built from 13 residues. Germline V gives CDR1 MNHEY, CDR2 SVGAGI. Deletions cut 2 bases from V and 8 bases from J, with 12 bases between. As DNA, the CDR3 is TGTGCCAGCAGTTACACAGAAAGGGGCGGCTACACCTTC. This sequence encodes CASSYTERGGYTF.

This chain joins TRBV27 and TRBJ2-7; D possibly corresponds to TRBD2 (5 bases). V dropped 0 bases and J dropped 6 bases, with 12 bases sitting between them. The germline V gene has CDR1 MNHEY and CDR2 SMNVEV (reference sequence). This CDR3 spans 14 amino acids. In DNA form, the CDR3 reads TGTGCCAGCAGTTTATCTGCCGTAGGGAGCGAGCAGTACTTC. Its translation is CASSLSAVGSEQYF.

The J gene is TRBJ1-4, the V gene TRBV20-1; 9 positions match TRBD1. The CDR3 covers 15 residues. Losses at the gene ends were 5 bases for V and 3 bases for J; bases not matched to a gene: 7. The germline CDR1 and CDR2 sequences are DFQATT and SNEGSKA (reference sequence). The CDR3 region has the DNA TGCAGTGCTGAGGGACAGGGAGCGGCTAATGAAAAACTGTTTTTT. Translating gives CSAEGQGAANEKLFF.

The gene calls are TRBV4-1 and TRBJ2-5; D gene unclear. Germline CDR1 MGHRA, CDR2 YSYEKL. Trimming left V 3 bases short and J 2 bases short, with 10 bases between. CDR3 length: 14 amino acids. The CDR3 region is CASSQRRLQETQYF. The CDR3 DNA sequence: TGCGCCAGCAGCCAGAGACGGTTACAAGAGACCCAGTACTTC.

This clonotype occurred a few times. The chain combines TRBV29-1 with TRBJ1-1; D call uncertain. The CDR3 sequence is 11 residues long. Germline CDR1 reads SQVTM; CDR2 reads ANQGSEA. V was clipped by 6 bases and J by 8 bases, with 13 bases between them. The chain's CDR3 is CSVARSVEAFF. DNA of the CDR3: TGCAGCGTCGCGAGGTCGGTAGAAGCTTTCTTT.

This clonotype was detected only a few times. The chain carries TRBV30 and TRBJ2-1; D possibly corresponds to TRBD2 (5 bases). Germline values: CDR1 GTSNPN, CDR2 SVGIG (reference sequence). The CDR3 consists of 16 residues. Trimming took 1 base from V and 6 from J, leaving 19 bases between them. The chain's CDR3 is CAWSARGGIGGNEQFF. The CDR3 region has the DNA TGTGCCTGGAGTGCCCGGGGTGGTATTGGAGGCAATGAGCAGTTCTTC.

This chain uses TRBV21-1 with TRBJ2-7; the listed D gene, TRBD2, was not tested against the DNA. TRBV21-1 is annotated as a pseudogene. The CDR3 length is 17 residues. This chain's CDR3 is CASQKGGTSGRTYEQYF. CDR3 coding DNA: TGTGCCAGCCAAAAAGGGGGAACTAGCGGGCGAACCTACGAGCAGTACTTC.

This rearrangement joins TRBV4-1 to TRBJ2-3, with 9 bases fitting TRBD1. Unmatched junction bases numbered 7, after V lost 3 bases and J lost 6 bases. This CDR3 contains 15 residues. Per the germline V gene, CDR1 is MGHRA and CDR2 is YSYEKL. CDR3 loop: CASSHTTGGGDTQYF. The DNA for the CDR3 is TGCGCCAGCAGCCATACCACAGGGGGCGGGGATACGCAGTATTTT.

The CDR3 sequence is CAWSRWVHEQFF. Written as DNA, the CDR3 is TGTGCCTGGAGTCGATGGGTCCATGAGCAGTTCTTC. This chain connects TRBV30 to TRBJ2-1; D uncertain. Trimming cost V 2 bases and J 8 bases, with 10 bases left between them. Per germline, CDR1 GTSNPN and CDR2 SVGIG (reference sequence). The CDR3 is 12 residues long.

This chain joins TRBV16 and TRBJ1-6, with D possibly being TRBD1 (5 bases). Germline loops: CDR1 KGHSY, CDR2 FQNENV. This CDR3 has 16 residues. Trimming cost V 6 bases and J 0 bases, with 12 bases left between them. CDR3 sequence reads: CASSPGRLSYNSPLHF. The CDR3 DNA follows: TGTGCCAGCAGTCCAGGGCGCCTCTCCTATAATTCACCCCTCCACTTT.

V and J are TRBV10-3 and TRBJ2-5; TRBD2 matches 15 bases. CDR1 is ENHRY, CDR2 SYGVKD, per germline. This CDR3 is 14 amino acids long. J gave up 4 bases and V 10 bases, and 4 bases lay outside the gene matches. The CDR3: CATGLAGGRETQYF. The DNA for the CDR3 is TGTGCCACCGGACTAGCGGGAGGGAGAGAGACCCAGTACTTC.

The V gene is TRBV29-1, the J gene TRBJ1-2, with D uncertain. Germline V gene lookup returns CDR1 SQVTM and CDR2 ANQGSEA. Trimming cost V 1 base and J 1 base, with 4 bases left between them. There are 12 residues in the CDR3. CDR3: CSVEANNYGYTF. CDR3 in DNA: TGCAGCGTTGAAGCCAATAACTATGGCTACACCTTC. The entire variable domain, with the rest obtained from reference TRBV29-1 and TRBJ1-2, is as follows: SAVISQKPSRDICQRGTSLTIQCQVDSQVTMMFWYRQQPGQSLTLIATANQGSEATYESGFVIDKFPISRPNLTFSTLTVSNMSPEDSSIYLCSVEANNYGYTFGSGTRLTVV.

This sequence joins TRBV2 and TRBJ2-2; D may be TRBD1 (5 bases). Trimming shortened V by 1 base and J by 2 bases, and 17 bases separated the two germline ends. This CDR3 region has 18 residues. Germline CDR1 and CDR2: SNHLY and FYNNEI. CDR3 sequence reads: CASSEDEFWGPNTGELFF. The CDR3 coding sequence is TGTGCCAGCAGTGAAGACGAGTTTTGGGGCCCAAACACCGGGGAGCTGTTTTTT.

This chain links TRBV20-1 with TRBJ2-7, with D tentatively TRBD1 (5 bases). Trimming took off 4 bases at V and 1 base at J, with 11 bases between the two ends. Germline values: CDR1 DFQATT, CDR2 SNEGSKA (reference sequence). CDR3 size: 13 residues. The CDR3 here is CSATEQVSYEQYF. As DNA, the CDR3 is TGCAGTGCTACGGAACAGGTGTCCTACGAGCAGTACTTC.